This entry lists 8 T cell receptor beta chains sequenced from one sample in a study of blood T cell repertoires in COVID-19. Clones were read by immunoSEQ multiplex PCR, and TCRdb kept only the in-frame ones, dropping some. The table shows approximately 250,000 clones, with about 81% occurring only once. Sequenced: PBMCs or T cells enriched from blood (not recorded which). These receptor sequences come from a man aged 25 to 40 with acute COVID-19.

This chain links TRBV5-4 with TRBJ1-1; D is unresolved. The germline V and J ends were trimmed by 3 bases and 1 base, with 10 bases remaining between them. The germline V gene encodes CDR1 SGHNT and CDR2 YYREEE (reference sequence). The CDR3 runs 14 residues. CDR3 DNA sequence: TGTGCCAGCAGCTGGTCGACGGGGAACACTGAAGCTTTCTTT. Translation gives CASSWSTGNTEAFF.

This chain joins TRBV5-8 and TRBJ1-3; the D gene is possibly TRBD1 (6 bases). Trimming removed 0 bases from V and 0 bases from J, with 13 bases in between. The germline V gene has CDR1 SGHTS and CDR2 YDEGEE. The CDR3 runs 17 residues. CDR3 amino acids: CASSLGWTASSGNTIYF. CDR3 DNA sequence: TGTGCCAGCAGCTTGGGATGGACAGCAAGCTCTGGAAACACCATATATTTT.

The chain employs TRBV7-2 and TRBJ2-3; 9 bases map to TRBD2. V dropped 3 bases and J dropped 2; count of bases not matched to a gene: 6. Germline assignment: CDR1 SGHTA and CDR2 FQGNSA. The CDR3 spans 16 residues. CDR3 protein: CASSLNSGGPTDTQYF. The CDR3 DNA follows: TGTGCCAGCAGCTTGAATAGCGGGGGTCCCACAGATACGCAGTATTTT.

V and J are TRBV28 and TRBJ1-4; 8 bases fit TRBD1. This CDR3 has 12 amino acids. The V gene end was trimmed by 6 bases and the J gene end by 10 bases; junction bases not matched to a gene: 4. Germline CDR1 reads MDHEN; CDR2 reads SYDVKM. This chain's CDR3 is CASSSDRGKLFF. CDR3 nucleotide sequence: TGTGCCAGCAGCTCCGACAGGGGAAAACTGTTTTTT.

The CDR3 region has the DNA TGTGCCAGTAGTACCCGCAATCTAGTACGGGGGAGCTCCTATAATTCACCCCTCCACTTT. Its protein product is CASSTRNLVRGSSYNSPLHF. The V and J genes are TRBV19 and TRBJ1-6, with D possibly TRBD1 on 5 matching bases. V lost 4 bases to trimming and J lost 0 bases, with 22 bases between them. The CDR3 length is 20 residues. Germline CDR1 and CDR2: LNHDA and SQIVND (reference sequence). Complete variable domain (other parts from reference TRBV19 and TRBJ1-6): DGGITQSPKYLFRKEGQNVTLSCEQNLNHDAMYWYRQDPGQGLRLIYYSQIVNDFQKGDIAEGYSVSREKKESFPLTVTSAQKNPTAFYLCASSTRNLVRGSSYNSPLHFGNGTRLTVT.

The V and J genes are TRBV2 and TRBJ1-1, with unresolved D. Germline assignment: CDR1 SNHLY and CDR2 FYNNEI. The V gene lost 6 bases and the J gene lost 10 bases, with 12 bases spanning the gap. This CDR3 has 11 amino acids. The CDR3, as DNA: TGTGCCAGCAGCTTCGGCCCGGGAGCTTTCTTT. Its translation is CASSFGPGAFF.

V is TRBV7-2 and J is TRBJ2-1; 9 bases are a match to TRBD2. Germline CDR1 and CDR2: SGHTA and FQGNSA. After removal of 7 bases from V and 8 bases from J, the junction contained 12 bases not matched to a gene. CDR3 size: 15 residues. CDR3 bases: TGTGCCAGCACCCCACGACATATAGCGGGAGATGAGCAGTTCTTC. It yields the protein CASTPRHIAGDEQFF.

The V and J genes are TRBV2 and TRBJ2-2; the D gene is possibly TRBD1 (5 bases). CDR1 is SNHLY, CDR2 FYNNEI, per germline. The CDR3 has 14 amino acids. V was pared by 2 bases and J by 4 bases, with 8 bases between. CDR3 nucleotides: TGTGCCAGCAGTGAAAATAGGGGCACCGGGGAGCTGTTTTTT. As protein: CASSENRGTGELFF.